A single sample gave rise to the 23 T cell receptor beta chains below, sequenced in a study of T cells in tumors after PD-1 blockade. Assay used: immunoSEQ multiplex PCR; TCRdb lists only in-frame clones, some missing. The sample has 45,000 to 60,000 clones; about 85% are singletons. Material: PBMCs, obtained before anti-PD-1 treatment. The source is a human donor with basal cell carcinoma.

CDR3 DNA sequence: TGTGCCAGCAGTTACTCGGGACAGGGAAGTGGACAGCCCCAGCATTTT. It specifies CASSYSGQGSGQPQHF. The rearrangement uses TRBV6-6 and TRBJ1-5; 9 positions match TRBD1. CDR1 and CDR2 from the germline V gene are MNHNY and SVGAGI (reference sequence). The J segment lost 7 bases and the V segment lost 0 bases, leaving 7 bases of the junction unmatched. This CDR3 region has 16 residues.

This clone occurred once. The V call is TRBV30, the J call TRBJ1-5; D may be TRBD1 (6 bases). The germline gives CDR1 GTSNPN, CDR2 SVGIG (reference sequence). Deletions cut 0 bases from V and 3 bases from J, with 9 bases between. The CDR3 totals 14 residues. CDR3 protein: CAWSVGQYNQPQHF. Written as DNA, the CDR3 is TGTGCCTGGAGTGTCGGACAGTACAATCAGCCCCAGCATTTT.

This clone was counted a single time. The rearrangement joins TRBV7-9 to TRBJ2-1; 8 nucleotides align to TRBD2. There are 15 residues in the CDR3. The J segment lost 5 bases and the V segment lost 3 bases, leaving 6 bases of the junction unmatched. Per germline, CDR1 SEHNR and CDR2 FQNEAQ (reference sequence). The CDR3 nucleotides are TGTGCCAGCAGCTTTGACGGGGGGGCGAACAATGAGCAGTTCTTC. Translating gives CASSFDGGANNEQFF.

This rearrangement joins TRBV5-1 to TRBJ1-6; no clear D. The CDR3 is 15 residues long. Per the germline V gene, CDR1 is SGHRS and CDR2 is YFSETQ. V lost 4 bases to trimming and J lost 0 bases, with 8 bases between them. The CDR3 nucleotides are TGCGCCAGCAGCAAAGAGAGCTCCTATAATTCACCCCTCCACTTT. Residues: CASSKESSYNSPLHF.

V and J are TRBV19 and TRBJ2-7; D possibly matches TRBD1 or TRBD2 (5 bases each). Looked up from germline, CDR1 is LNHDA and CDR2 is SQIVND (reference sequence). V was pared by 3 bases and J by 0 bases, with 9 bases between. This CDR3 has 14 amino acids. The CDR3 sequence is CASSMGRLSYEQYF. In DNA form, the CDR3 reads TGTGCCAGTAGTATGGGACGTCTCTCCTACGAGCAGTACTTC.

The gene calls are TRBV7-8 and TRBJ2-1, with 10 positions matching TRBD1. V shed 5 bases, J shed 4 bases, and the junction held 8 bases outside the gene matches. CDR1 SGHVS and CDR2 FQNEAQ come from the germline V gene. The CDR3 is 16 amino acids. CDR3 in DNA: TGTGCCAGCAGCCTCCCGGACAGGGGGACTTACAATGAGCAGTTCTTC. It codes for CASSLPDRGTYNEQFF.

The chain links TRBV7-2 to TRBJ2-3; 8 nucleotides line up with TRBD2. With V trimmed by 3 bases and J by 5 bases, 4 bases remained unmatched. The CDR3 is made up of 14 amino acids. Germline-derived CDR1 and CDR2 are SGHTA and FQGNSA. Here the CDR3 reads CASSFSGVRDTQYF. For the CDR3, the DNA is TGTGCCAGCAGCTTTAGCGGGGTCCGAGATACGCAGTATTTT.

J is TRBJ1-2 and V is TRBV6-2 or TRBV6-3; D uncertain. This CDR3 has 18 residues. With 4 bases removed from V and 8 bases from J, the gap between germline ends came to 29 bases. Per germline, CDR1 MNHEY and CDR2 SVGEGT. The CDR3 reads CASSSQGRAGKGRGGYTF. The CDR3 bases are TGTGCCAGCAGTTCACAAGGGCGGGCAGGAAAAGGACGCGGGGGCTACACCTTC.

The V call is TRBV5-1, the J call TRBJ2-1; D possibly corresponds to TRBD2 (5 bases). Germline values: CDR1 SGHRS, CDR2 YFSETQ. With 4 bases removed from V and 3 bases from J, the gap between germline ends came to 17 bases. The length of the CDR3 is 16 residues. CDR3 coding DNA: TGCGCCAGCAGCCAATCGGTTACTGAGGGCTACAATGAGCAGTTCTTC. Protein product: CASSQSVTEGYNEQFF.

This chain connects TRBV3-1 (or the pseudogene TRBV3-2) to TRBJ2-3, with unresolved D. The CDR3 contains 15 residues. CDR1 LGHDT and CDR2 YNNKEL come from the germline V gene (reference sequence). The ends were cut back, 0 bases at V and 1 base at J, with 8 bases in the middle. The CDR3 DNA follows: TGTGCCAGCAGCCAAGAGCAGGTTCGCACAGATACGCAGTATTTT. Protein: CASSQEQVRTDTQYF.

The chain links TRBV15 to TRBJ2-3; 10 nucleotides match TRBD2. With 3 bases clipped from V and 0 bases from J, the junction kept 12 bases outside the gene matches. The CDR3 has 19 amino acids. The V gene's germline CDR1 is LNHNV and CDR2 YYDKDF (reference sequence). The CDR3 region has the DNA TGTGCCACCAGCAGGATGGGGCTAGCGGGGGTCCCAAGCACAGATACGCAGTATTTT. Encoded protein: CATSRMGLAGVPSTDTQYF.

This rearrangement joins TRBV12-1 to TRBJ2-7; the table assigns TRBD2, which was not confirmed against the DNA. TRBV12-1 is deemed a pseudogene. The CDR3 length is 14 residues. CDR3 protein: CASSRLAGAYEQYF. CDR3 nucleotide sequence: TGTGCCAGCAGCCGACTAGCGGGGGCCTACGAGCAGTACTTC.

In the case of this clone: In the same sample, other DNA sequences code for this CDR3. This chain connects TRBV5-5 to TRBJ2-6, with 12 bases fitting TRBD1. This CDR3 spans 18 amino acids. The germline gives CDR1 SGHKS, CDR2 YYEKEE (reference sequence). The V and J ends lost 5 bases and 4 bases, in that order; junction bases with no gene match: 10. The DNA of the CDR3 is TGTGCCAGCAGAGTCCCGGGACAGGGGGCGGGGGGGGCCAACGTCCTGACTTTC. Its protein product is CASRVPGQGAGGANVLTF.

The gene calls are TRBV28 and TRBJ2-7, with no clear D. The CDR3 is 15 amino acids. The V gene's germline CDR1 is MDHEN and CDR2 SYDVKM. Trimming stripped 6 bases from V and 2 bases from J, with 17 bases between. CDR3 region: CASRPTSQLAYEQYF. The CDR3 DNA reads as TGTGCCAGCAGACCAACCTCACAGCTAGCCTACGAGCAGTACTTC.

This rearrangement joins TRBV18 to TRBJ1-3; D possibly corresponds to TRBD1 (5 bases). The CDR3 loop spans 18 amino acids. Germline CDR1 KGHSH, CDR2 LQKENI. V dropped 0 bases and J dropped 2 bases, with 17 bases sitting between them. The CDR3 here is CASSPPSPGRAAGNTIYF. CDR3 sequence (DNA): TGTGCCAGCTCACCACCGTCCCCAGGGAGGGCAGCTGGAAACACCATATATTTT.

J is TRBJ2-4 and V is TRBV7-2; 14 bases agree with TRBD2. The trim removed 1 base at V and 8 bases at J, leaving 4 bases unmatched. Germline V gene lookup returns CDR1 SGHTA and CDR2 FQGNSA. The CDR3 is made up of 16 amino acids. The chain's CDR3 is CASSLVGTSGGDIQYF. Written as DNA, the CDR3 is TGTGCCAGCAGCTTAGTAGGGACTAGCGGGGGCGACATTCAGTACTTC. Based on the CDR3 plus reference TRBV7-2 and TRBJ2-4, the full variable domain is GAGVSQSPSNKVTEKGKDVELRCDPISGHTALYWYRQSLGQGLEFLIYFQGNSAPDKSGLPSDRFSAERTGGSVSTLTIQRTQQEDSAVYLCASSLVGTSGGDIQYFGAGTRLSVL.

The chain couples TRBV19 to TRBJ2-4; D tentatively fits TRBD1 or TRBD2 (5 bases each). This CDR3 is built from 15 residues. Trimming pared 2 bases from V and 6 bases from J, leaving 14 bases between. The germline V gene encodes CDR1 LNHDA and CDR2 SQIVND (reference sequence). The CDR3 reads CASSISVFGGNIQYF. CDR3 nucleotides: TGTGCCAGTAGTATAAGTGTATTTGGGGGAAACATTCAGTACTTC.

Written as DNA, the CDR3 is TGTGCCAGTAGTGTTGGGGATTACACCCTCCACTTT. Its translation: CASSVGDYTLHF. This chain uses TRBV19 with TRBJ1-6; D is uncertain. The CDR3 has 12 residues. Germline assignment: CDR1 LNHDA and CDR2 SQIVND (reference sequence). V was pared by 5 bases and J by 14 bases, with 13 bases between.

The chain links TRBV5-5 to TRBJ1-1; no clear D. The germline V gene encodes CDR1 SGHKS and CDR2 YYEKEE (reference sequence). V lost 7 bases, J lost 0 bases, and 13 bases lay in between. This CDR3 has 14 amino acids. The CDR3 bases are TGTGCCAGCCGACGTGGACGGTTGAACACTGAAGCTTTCTTT. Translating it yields CASRRGRLNTEAFF.

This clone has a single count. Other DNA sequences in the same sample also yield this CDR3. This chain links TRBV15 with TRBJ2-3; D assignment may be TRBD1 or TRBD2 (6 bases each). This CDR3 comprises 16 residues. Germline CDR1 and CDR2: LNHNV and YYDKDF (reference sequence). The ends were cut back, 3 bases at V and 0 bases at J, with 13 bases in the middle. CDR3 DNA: TGTGCCACCAGCAGGGGGGGCGGGGCAAGCACAGATACGCAGTATTTT. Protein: CATSRGGGASTDTQYF.

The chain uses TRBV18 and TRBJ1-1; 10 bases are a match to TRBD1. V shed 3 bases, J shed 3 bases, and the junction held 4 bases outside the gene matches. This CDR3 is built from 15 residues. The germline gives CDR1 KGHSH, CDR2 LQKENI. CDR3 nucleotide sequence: TGTGCCAGCTCACCCGACAGGGGGCATGACACTGAAGCTTTCTTT. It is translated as CASSPDRGHDTEAFF.

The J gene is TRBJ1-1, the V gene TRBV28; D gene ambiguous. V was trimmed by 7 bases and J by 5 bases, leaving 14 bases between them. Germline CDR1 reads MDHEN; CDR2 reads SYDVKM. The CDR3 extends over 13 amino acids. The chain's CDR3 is CASKGLGKTEAFF. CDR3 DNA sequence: TGTGCCAGCAAGGGTCTGGGAAAAACTGAAGCTTTCTTT.

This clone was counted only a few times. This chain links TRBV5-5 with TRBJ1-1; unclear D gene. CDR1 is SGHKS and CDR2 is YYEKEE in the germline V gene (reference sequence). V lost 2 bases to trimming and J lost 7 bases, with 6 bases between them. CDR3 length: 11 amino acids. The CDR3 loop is CASSFFSEAFF. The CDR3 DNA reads TGTGCCAGCAGCTTTTTTAGTGAAGCTTTCTTT.